A selection of T cell receptor beta chains follows, all from one sample in a study of human T cells and chemical hapten exposure. TCRdb itself ran the RACE reads through MiXCR, one entry per CDR3 protein. The sample shows roughly 380,000 distinct CDR3 sequences, around 5.5% of them seen only once. This specimen consisted of whole blood, obtained in connection with sensitization to the hapten diphenylcyclopropenone (DPC). The receptors were sampled from a woman aged 45-59 years with alopecia areata. Some clones in this sample may be carry-over from other donors' samples. The CDR3 runs from the conserved cysteine through the conserved F or W. D genes are given only for firm matches. Size tells how often a clone was seen (once, few, many) or the class of an expanded clone, and some rows leave it out.

13	NA	few	TRBV19	TRBJ2-5	TGTGCCAGTAGGACATCGGGGATAGAGACCCAGTACTTC	CASRTSGIETQYF
14	NA	many	TRBV5-1	TRBJ2-3	TGCGCCAGCAGCTTGGATTCGGGGTCCGATACGCAGTATTTT	CASSLDSGSDTQYF
17	TRBD2	many	TRBV13	TRBJ2-6	TGTGCCAGCAGCTTCGGACTAGGCTTAGCTGGGGCCAACGTCCTGACTTTC	CASSFGLGLAGANVLTF
11	NA	few	TRBV29-1	TRBJ2-7	TGCAGCGCTGGGTCGGGCGGCGAGCAGTACTTC	CSAGSGGEQYF
15	TRBD2	few	TRBV30	TRBJ2-1	TGTGCCTGGAGTGTACTTAGCGGGAGCTACAATGAGCAGTTCTTC	CAWSVLSGSYNEQFF
11	NA	NA	TRBV2	TRBJ2-3	TGTGCCAGCAGTGAAGAAGATACGCAGTATTTT	CASSEEDTQYF
13	NA	many	TRBV3-1	TRBJ2-7	TGTGCCAGCAGCCTCGATGCGGGCGCCGAGCAGTACTTC	CASSLDAGAEQYF
12	NA	many	TRBV7-2	TRBJ2-1	TGTGCCAGCAGCTTAGTGTCCTATGAGCAGTTCTTC	CASSLVSYEQFF
13	TRBD2	many	TRBV20-1	TRBJ2-3	TGCAGTGCAACTAGCGGAGGCACAGATACGCAGTATTTT	CSATSGGTDTQYF
17	TRBD1	few	TRBV29-1	TRBJ2-2	TGCAGCGTTGTTCTCCATATTAGGGACAGTGCTACCGGGGAGCTGTTTTTT	CSVVLHIRDSATGELFF
13	TRBD1	many	TRBV10-3	TRBJ1-4	TGTGCCATCACGGACAGGAAGAATGAAAAACTGTTTTTT	CAITDRKNEKLFF
15	NA	few	TRBV25-1	TRBJ2-3	TGTGCCAGCAGTGATCACGGACAGTACACAGATACGCAGTATTTT	CASSDHGQYTDTQYF
22	TRBD1	many	TRBV4-3	TRBJ1-5	TGCGCCAGCAGCCAAGTACTCCGACAGGGGCGCACAACCCTGTATAGCAATCAGCCCCAGCATTTT	CASSQVLRQGRTTLYSNQPQHF
16	NA	NA	TRBV6-1	TRBJ2-4	TGTGCCAGCAGACTCAGTTCCACTAGCTCGACAAACATTCAGTACTTC	CASRLSSTSSTNIQYF
17	TRBD2	many	TRBV11-2	TRBJ2-4	TGTGCCAGCAGCTTAGAGCCTAGCGGGGGAGCCAAAAACATTCAGTACTTC	CASSLEPSGGAKNIQYF
12	NA	many	TRBV29-1	TRBJ2-2	TGCAGCGTTAGGACACAAACCGGGGAGCTGTTTTTT	CSVRTQTGELFF
14	TRBD1	many	TRBV9	TRBJ2-3	TGTGCCAGCAGCTCCGCAGGGGGCTCAGATACGCAGTATTTT	CASSSAGGSDTQYF
15	NA	few	TRBV9	TRBJ1-4	TGTGCCAGCAGCGTAGATTCAGCAACTAATGAAAAACTGTTTTTT	CASSVDSATNEKLFF
14	NA	many	TRBV15	TRBJ2-4	TGTGCCACCAGCAGAGATCGGGGTAAAAACATTCAGTACTTC	CATSRDRGKNIQYF
13	NA	many	TRBV7-2	TRBJ2-3	TGTGCCAGCAGCGCATTGGAACCCGATACGCAGTATTTT	CASSALEPDTQYF
15	TRBD2	few	TRBV9	TRBJ2-1	TGTGCCAGCAGTCGAGCGGGGGGCTCCTACAATGAGCAGTTCTTC	CASSRAGGSYNEQFF
16	TRBD1	NA	TRBV9	TRBJ1-3	TGTGCCAGCAGCCCCTGGGACAGCGTCACTGGAAACACCATATATTTT	CASSPWDSVTGNTIYF
12	NA	many	TRBV7-6	TRBJ2-1	TGTGCCAGCAGCTACAGCGGCGGTGAGCAGTTCTTC	CASSYSGGEQFF
14	TRBD1	few	TRBV24-1	TRBJ2-7	TGTGCCACCAGTGAGCCGGGACAGACCTACGAGCAGTACTTC	CATSEPGQTYEQYF
13	NA	NA	TRBV2	TRBJ2-4	TGTGCCAGCAGTGAAACCACTAGAAACATTCAGTACTTC	CASSETTRNIQYF
15	NA	few	TRBV5-1	TRBJ2-2	TGCGCCAGCAGCTTTAGCAGCGCGAACACCGGGGAGCTGTTTTTT	CASSFSSANTGELFF
15	NA	NA	TRBV2	TRBJ1-5	TGTGCCAGCGGGGAGGACAGAACCTCCAATCAGCCCCAGCATTTT	CASGEDRTSNQPQHF
13	TRBD1	few	TRBV11-2	TRBJ2-7	TGTGCCAGCAGCCGACAGGGAAACTACGAGCAGTACTTC	CASSRQGNYEQYF
11	NA	NA	TRBV29-1	TRBJ1-2	TGCAGCGTTGGAGGGGCTCTTGGCTACACCTTC	CSVGGALGYTF
18	TRBD2	many	TRBV5-5	TRBJ2-3	TGTGCCAGCAGCTTCTACCTCGCGACTAGCGGGGCCACAGATACGCAGTATTTT	CASSFYLATSGATDTQYF